A single sample gave rise to the 31 T cell receptor beta chains below, sequenced in a study of identifying expanded T cells in peripheral blood. Profiled with immunoSEQ multiplex PCR; TCRdb holds only in-frame clones, not every one. The sample holds around 120,000 clones, around four fifths seen once. The sequenced sample consisted of blood. Receptors were obtained from a person aged 18-69 years in good health.

The genes are TRBV5-5 and TRBJ1-1; TRBD1 might be the D (5 bases). CDR3 size: 18 residues. Germline loops: CDR1 SGHKS, CDR2 YYEKEE (reference sequence). The V gene lost 0 bases and the J gene lost 1 base, with 19 bases spanning the gap. The CDR3, as DNA: TGTGCCAGCAGCTTGGCGGGGGGGTTCTTGGACCGGAACACTGAAGCTTTCTTT. Its protein is CASSLAGGFLDRNTEAFF.

This sequence joins TRBV6-5 and TRBJ1-2; 7 nucleotides agree with TRBD1. V shed 6 bases and J 4 bases; nucleotides not matched to a gene: 5. The CDR3 runs 13 residues. CDR1 MNHEY and CDR2 SVGAGI come from the germline V gene. The CDR3 loop reads CASSTTGIYGYTF. The CDR3 nucleotides read TGTGCCAGCAGCACGACAGGGATCTATGGCTACACCTTC.

This clone was picked up one time. The chain recombines TRBV6-5 with TRBJ2-2; 10 bases fit TRBD1. Germline values: CDR1 MNHEY, CDR2 SVGAGI. The CDR3 consists of 15 residues. J lost 4 bases, V lost 6 bases, and 5 bases had no gene match. The CDR3 DNA sequence: TGTGCCAGCAGCCCCCGGGACAGGGGCACCGGGGAGCTGTTTTTT. Protein: CASSPRDRGTGELFF.

This chain links TRBV7-9 with TRBJ1-5; no definite D call. The CDR3 loop spans 14 amino acids. Germline values: CDR1 SEHNR, CDR2 FQNEAQ (reference sequence). Trimming stripped 2 bases from V and 5 bases from J, with 10 bases between. This CDR3 is CASSLNLGDQPQHF. The CDR3 DNA is TGTGCCAGCAGCTTAAATCTGGGAGATCAGCCCCAGCATTTT.

The chain joins TRBV30 to TRBJ1-2; tentative D call: TRBD1 (6 bases). V dropped 3 bases and J dropped 1 base, with 15 bases sitting between them. Germline V gives CDR1 GTSNPN, CDR2 SVGIG (reference sequence). The CDR3 sequence is 15 residues long. CDR3 in DNA: TGTGCCTGGAGAGATTGGGGGGCTAGTAACTATGGCTACACCTTC. It codes for CAWRDWGASNYGYTF.

This clone was found once. The chain couples TRBV4-1 to TRBJ1-6; no clear D. The germline gives CDR1 MGHRA, CDR2 YSYEKL. The CDR3 is made up of 14 amino acids. The V and J ends lost 4 bases and 7 bases respectively, with 11 bases between them. The CDR3 DNA sequence: TGCGCCAGCAGCCCTGAGGCCACCAATTCACCCCTCCACTTT. Its protein is CASSPEATNSPLHF.

This chain uses TRBV6-1 with TRBJ2-1; D may match TRBD1 or TRBD2 (6 bases each). This CDR3 comprises 16 residues. Looked up from germline, CDR1 is MNHNS and CDR2 is SASEGT. Trimming took 6 bases from V and 0 from J, leaving 15 bases between them. CDR3 nucleotides: TGTGCCAGCAGAGAACAAGGGGGGAGCTCCTACAATGAGCAGTTCTTC. This gives the protein CASREQGGSSYNEQFF.

The gene calls are TRBV25-1 and TRBJ2-5, with 7 nucleotides matching TRBD1. The CDR3 contains 16 residues. Germline V gene sequence: CDR1 MGHDK, CDR2 SYGVNS. The trim removed 11 bases at V and 0 bases at J, leaving 15 bases unmatched. Written as DNA, the CDR3 is TGTGCCGTAAGCGTCCCACAGGGGATATACCAAGAGACCCAGTACTTC. This translates into CAVSVPQGIYQETQYF. Full variable domain (outside the CDR3, taken from reference TRBV25-1 and TRBJ2-5): EADIYQTPRYLVIGTGKKITLECSQTMGHDKMYWYQQDPGMELHLIHYSYGVNSTEKGDLSSESTVSRIRTEHFPLTLESARPSHTSQYLCAVSVPQGIYQETQYFGPGTRLLVL.

The chain is built from TRBV5-4 and TRBJ1-1; D remains unclear. Trimming stripped 0 bases from V and 7 bases from J, with 13 bases between. Per germline, CDR1 SGHNT and CDR2 YYREEE (reference sequence). The CDR3 is 14 residues long. CDR3 sequence reads: CASSLGGLVREAFF. CDR3 nucleotide sequence: TGTGCCAGCAGCTTGGGAGGTTTGGTACGTGAAGCTTTCTTT.

Only one count was recorded for this clone. V gene TRBV4-1 combines with J gene TRBJ2-2; 8 bases line up with TRBD1. The CDR3 contains 18 residues. Looked up from germline, CDR1 is MGHRA and CDR2 is YSYEKL. Trimming cost V 0 bases and J 7 bases; bases outside gene matches: 13. CDR3: CASSQDILRTGRGGELFF. In DNA form, the CDR3 reads TGCGCCAGCAGCCAAGATATTTTACGGACAGGGAGAGGCGGGGAGCTGTTTTTT.

In this sample, this clone turned up a few times. The chain combines TRBV6-6 with TRBJ1-2; D remains unclear. Per the germline V gene, CDR1 is MNHNY and CDR2 is SVGAGI (reference sequence). The V end was cut by 0 bases, the J end by 4 bases, with 9 bases between. This CDR3 has 14 residues. The CDR3 loop reads CASSYSGTVYGYTF. CDR3 nucleotides: TGTGCCAGCAGTTACTCCGGAACGGTCTATGGCTACACCTTC.

V is TRBV19 and J is TRBJ1-5, with 9 bases fitting TRBD1. This CDR3 is built from 13 residues. V lost 6 bases and J lost 7; bases outside the gene matches: 4. CDR1 LNHDA and CDR2 SQIVND come from the germline V gene (reference sequence). The CDR3 DNA reads TGTGCCAGTAGCGGGACAGGGCAACAGCCCCAGCATTTT. Its protein product is CASSGTGQQPQHF.

This clone was detected once. The rearrangement uses TRBV6-6 and TRBJ1-4, with D unresolved. The CDR3 length is 12 residues. V dropped 5 bases and J dropped 6 bases, with 7 bases sitting between them. The germline CDR1 and CDR2 sequences are MNHNY and SVGAGI (reference sequence). CDR3 coding DNA: TGTGCCAGCAGTCCTAGCTATGAAAAACTGTTTTTT. Translated: CASSPSYEKLFF.

This chain connects TRBV14 to TRBJ2-7, with a tentative D call TRBD2 (6 bases). Germline-derived CDR1 and CDR2 are SGHDN and FVKESK. CDR3 size: 17 residues. V was trimmed by 5 bases and J by 0 bases, leaving 20 bases between them. The CDR3 here is CASSSLGAGLSSYEQYF. CDR3 bases: TGTGCCAGCAGCTCACTCGGAGCGGGCCTCAGCTCCTACGAGCAGTACTTC. Complete variable domain (other parts from reference TRBV14 and TRBJ2-7): EAGVTQFPSHSVIEKGQTVTLRCDPISGHDNLYWYRRVMGKEIKFLLHFVKESKQDESGMPNNRFLAERTGGTYSTLKVQPAELEDSGVYFCASSSLGAGLSSYEQYFGPGTRLTVT.

This clone showed up just a few times. V and J are TRBV15 and TRBJ2-7; TRBD2 matches at 9 bases. V lost 6 bases, J lost 5 bases, and 8 bases stayed unmatched. Germline-derived CDR1 and CDR2 are LNHNV and YYDKDF (reference sequence). The CDR3 has 14 residues. CDR3 amino acids: CATRQRGAKDEQYF. DNA for the CDR3: TGTGCCACCAGACAGCGGGGGGCGAAGGACGAGCAGTACTTC.

The V call is TRBV7-8, the J call TRBJ2-7; 7 bases agree with TRBD2. This CDR3 has 14 residues. In germline, CDR1 is SGHVS, CDR2 FQNEAQ. With 1 base clipped from V and 7 bases from J, the junction kept 7 bases outside the gene matches. As DNA, the CDR3 is TGTGCCAGCAGCTTAGGAACGACTAGCCGGGAGCAGTACTTC. It is translated as CASSLGTTSREQYF.

The rearrangement links TRBV4-1 to TRBJ1-4, with D possibly being TRBD1 (5 bases). Germline CDR1 MGHRA, CDR2 YSYEKL. V lost 4 bases, J lost 0 bases, and 12 bases lay in between. There are 16 residues in the CDR3. CDR3 DNA: TGCGCCAGCAGCCCTCGGCTACAGGCAACTAATGAAAAACTGTTTTTT. The encoded protein is CASSPRLQATNEKLFF.

V gene TRBV20-1 combines with J gene TRBJ1-1; D is uncertain. The CDR3 spans 11 residues. Germline V gene data show CDR1 as DFQATT and CDR2 as SNEGSKA (reference sequence). CDR3 DNA: TGCAGCACGGACCAGCAAATCGAAGCTTTCTTT. Amino acid sequence: CSTDQQIEAFF.

The chain links TRBV7-2 to TRBJ2-1; either TRBD1 or TRBD2 may supply D (5 bases each). This CDR3 is built from 14 residues. V was cut by 1 base and J by 6 bases, with 10 bases left in between. Germline V gene sequence: CDR1 SGHTA, CDR2 FQGNSA. CDR3 protein: CASSLVSGTNEQFF. CDR3 bases: TGTGCCAGCAGCTTAGTTTCAGGGACCAATGAGCAGTTCTTC.

The V and J genes are TRBV12-5 and TRBJ1-2; D may be TRBD1 (6 bases). The CDR3 totals 15 residues. With 5 bases removed from V and 4 bases from J, the gap between germline ends came to 17 bases. CDR1 and CDR2 from the germline V gene are LGHNT and FRNRAP. The CDR3 is CASGPGGPIGYGYTF. The CDR3 DNA sequence: TGTGCTAGTGGTCCGGGGGGGCCTATCGGCTATGGCTACACCTTC. Full variable domain (remainder filled in from reference TRBV12-5 and TRBJ1-2): DARVTQTPRHKVTEMGQEVTMRCQPILGHNTVFWYRQTMMQGLELLAYFRNRAPLDDSGMPKDRFSAEMPDATLATLKIQPSEPRDSAVYFCASGPGGPIGYGYTFGSGTRLTVV.

Here the CDR3 DNA reads TGTGCCAGCAGCGAGACTAGCGGGGGGTTGGAGACCCAGTACTTC. Translation: CASSETSGGLETQYF. V usage is TRBV9 and J usage is TRBJ2-5; the match to TRBD2 covers 13 bases. Germline V gives CDR1 SGDLS, CDR2 YYNGEE. The J segment lost 5 bases and the V segment lost 3 bases, leaving 4 bases of the junction unmatched. The CDR3 consists of 15 residues.

V is TRBV10-1 and J is TRBJ1-1; no reliable D call. The germline CDR1 and CDR2 sequences are WNHNN and SYGVQD (reference sequence). This CDR3 spans 14 amino acids. Trimming shortened V by 0 bases and J by 6 bases, and 11 bases separated the two germline ends. The CDR3 region is CASSESIGQPEAFF. The CDR3 nucleotides are TGCGCCAGCAGTGAGTCTATAGGGCAGCCTGAAGCTTTCTTT.

The V gene is TRBV2, the J gene TRBJ2-7; D is possibly TRBD1 (6 bases). This CDR3 has 14 amino acids. Looked up from germline, CDR1 is SNHLY and CDR2 is FYNNEI. V lost 2 bases, J lost 2 bases, and 10 bases lay in between. The CDR3 is CASSESRGPYEQYF. The CDR3 nucleotides are TGTGCCAGCAGTGAATCCAGGGGACCCTACGAGCAGTACTTC.

Here the CDR3 DNA reads TGTGCCAGCAGTTACGACCTCTATGGCTACACCTTC. Encoded protein: CASSYDLYGYTF. The V gene is TRBV11-3, the J gene TRBJ1-2; no reliable D call. The CDR3 loop spans 12 amino acids. Trimming left V 6 bases short and J 4 bases short, with 9 bases between. Germline V lookup: CDR1 SGHNT, CDR2 YENEEA.

V usage is TRBV27 and J usage is TRBJ2-7, with D unresolved. V shed 6 bases and J shed 7 bases, with 22 bases lying between them. The CDR3 totals 15 residues. Germline CDR1 is MNHEY and CDR2 is SMNVEV (reference sequence). CDR3 in amino acids: CASRLNVGFSREQYF. The CDR3 DNA is TGTGCCAGCAGACTCAATGTGGGGTTCTCAAGGGAGCAGTACTTC.

This sequence joins TRBV2 and TRBJ2-1, with 8 nucleotides matching TRBD2. The germline gives CDR1 SNHLY, CDR2 FYNNEI. CDR3 length: 16 residues. The junction had 14 bases not matched to a gene; V was cut back by 6 bases and J by 7 bases. The CDR3 sequence: CASRADRGGRDNEQFF. CDR3 sequence (DNA): TGTGCCAGCAGGGCAGATCGGGGGGGCCGGGATAATGAGCAGTTCTTC.

CDR3 sequence reads: CASARGGRTDTQYF. CDR3 nucleotide sequence: TGTGCCAGCGCGCGGGGGGGGCGCACAGATACGCAGTATTTT. The chain joins TRBV11-2 to TRBJ2-3; 9 bases fit TRBD2. The CDR3 runs 14 residues. With 8 bases clipped from V and 1 base from J, the junction kept 4 bases outside the gene matches. Germline CDR1 reads SGHAT; CDR2 reads FQNNGV.

The gene calls are TRBV5-6 and TRBJ2-7, with 7 positions matching TRBD1. Germline V gene sequence: CDR1 SGHDT, CDR2 YYEEEE. CDR3 length equals 13 residues. With 6 bases clipped from V and 2 bases from J, the junction kept 5 bases outside the gene matches. The DNA for the CDR3 is TGTGCCAGCACCGACGACAGGGCCTACGAGCAGTACTTC. It translates to CASTDDRAYEQYF.

This clone was seen just once. The V and J genes are TRBV15 and TRBJ1-2; D gene unclear. CDR1 and CDR2 from the germline V gene are LNHNV and YYDKDF (reference sequence). This CDR3 spans 13 amino acids. V lost 4 bases, J lost 4 bases, and 10 bases lay in between. The CDR3, as DNA: TGTGCCACCAGCATTACCGTGACCTATGGCTACACCTTC. Translating gives CATSITVTYGYTF.

The chain has TRBV10-3 and TRBJ1-3; D is ambiguous. The CDR3 is made up of 15 amino acids. The V gene's germline CDR1 is ENHRY and CDR2 SYGVKD. Trimming left V 5 bases short and J 2 bases short, with 13 bases between. This CDR3 reads CAISPEGIAGNTIYF. Written as DNA, the CDR3 is TGTGCCATCAGTCCCGAGGGAATAGCTGGAAACACCATATATTTT.

In its sample, this clone was seen once. The chain recombines TRBV7-9 with TRBJ1-1, with D possibly matching TRBD1 (6 bases). The CDR3 has 16 residues. Germline CDR1 is SEHNR and CDR2 is FQNEAQ (reference sequence). Trimming took 5 bases from V and 3 from J, leaving 19 bases between them. The CDR3 here is CASSPDRGGRDTEAFF. CDR3 DNA sequence: TGTGCCAGCAGCCCCGATCGGGGGGGGCGAGACACTGAAGCTTTCTTT.